A selection of T cell receptor beta chains follows, all from one sample in a study of blood T cell repertoires in COVID-19. Assay: immunoSEQ multiplex PCR; the TCRdb copy retains only in-frame clones and omits some. This sample carries approximately 280,000 clones, 85% to 90% of them seen once, and the ten largest clones take about 1.7%. Specimen: PBMCs or T cells enriched from blood (not recorded which). These TCRs come from a young woman with acute COVID-19. The CDR3 runs from the conserved cysteine through the conserved F or W. Fields, in order: V gene, clone size, D gene, J gene, CDR3 DNA, CDR3 protein. The D gene is left open where the match is weak. The size of a clone is reported for some rows only, either as once, few or many, or as a class for expanded clones.

v_call: TRBV21-1
clone_size: few
d_call: -
j_call: TRBJ2-3
cdr3_nt: TGTGCCAGCAGCAAAGCCCCGCTAGCGGGAGTTACAGATACGCAGTATTTT
cdr3_aa: CASSKAPLAGVTDTQYF

v_call: TRBV7-9
clone_size: -
d_call: -
j_call: TRBJ2-7
cdr3_nt: TGTGCCAGCAGCCCCAGGGGACGGTACGAGCAGTACTTC
cdr3_aa: CASSPRGRYEQYF

v_call: TRBV20-1
clone_size: few
d_call: -
j_call: TRBJ2-7
cdr3_nt: TGCAGTGCTAGACGAGGAGGCGAGCAGTACTTC
cdr3_aa: CSARRGGEQYF

v_call: TRBV6-5
clone_size: -
d_call: TRBD2
j_call: TRBJ2-7
cdr3_nt: TGTGCCAGCAGGGGGACTAGCGGGAGGGGTGAGCAGTACTTC
cdr3_aa: CASRGTSGRGEQYF

v_call: TRBV12-1
clone_size: -
d_call: -
j_call: TRBJ2-7
cdr3_nt: TGTGCCAGCAGCTTTGGGGGCGCGCCGAAATTAAGCTCCTACGAGCAGTACTTC
cdr3_aa: CASSFGGAPKLSSYEQYF

v_call: TRBV19
clone_size: once
d_call: -
j_call: TRBJ1-1
cdr3_nt: TGTGCCAGTAGTGGCTTGAAAACGCCTGAAGCTTTCTTT
cdr3_aa: CASSGLKTPEAFF

v_call: TRBV4-1
clone_size: -
d_call: -
j_call: TRBJ1-4
cdr3_nt: TGCGCCAGCAGCCAAGAAAGAAGGGAGGCAGGTGAAAAACTGTTTTTT
cdr3_aa: CASSQERREAGEKLFF

v_call: TRBV15
clone_size: -
d_call: -
j_call: TRBJ1-1
cdr3_nt: TGTGCCACCAGCAGAGTTCAGGGTAGGTACACTGAAGCTTTCTTT
cdr3_aa: CATSRVQGRYTEAFF

v_call: TRBV19
clone_size: -
d_call: TRBD1
j_call: TRBJ2-7
cdr3_nt: TGTGCCAGTAGAAACCAGGGAACCGGGACAGCAGCCTACGAGCAGTACTTC
cdr3_aa: CASRNQGTGTAAYEQYF

v_call: TRBV29-1
clone_size: -
d_call: -
j_call: TRBJ2-3
cdr3_nt: TGCAGCGTTGAAGATCAACAGGCAGCGTTAACGCAGTATTTT
cdr3_aa: CSVEDQQAALTQYF

v_call: TRBV6-5
clone_size: -
d_call: TRBD1
j_call: TRBJ2-7
cdr3_nt: TGTGCCAGCAGCCCGACGCCGGGACAGCAATACGAGCAGTACTTC
cdr3_aa: CASSPTPGQQYEQYF

v_call: TRBV14
clone_size: -
d_call: -
j_call: TRBJ1-1
cdr3_nt: TGTGCCAGCAGCCCTTTTGGTTACTCTGAAGCTTTCTTT
cdr3_aa: CASSPFGYSEAFF

v_call: TRBV20-1
clone_size: -
d_call: TRBD2
j_call: TRBJ2-7
cdr3_nt: TGCAGTGCTAGTCAGCGGGAGTATAGGTACGAGCAGTACTTC
cdr3_aa: CSASQREYRYEQYF

v_call: TRBV27
clone_size: -
d_call: -
j_call: TRBJ2-2
cdr3_nt: TGTGCCAGCAGCGACTCGCCGGGATCACCCGGGGACGGGGAGCTGTTTTTT
cdr3_aa: CASSDSPGSPGDGELFF

v_call: TRBV9
clone_size: -
d_call: -
j_call: TRBJ1-1
cdr3_nt: TGTGCCAGCAGCGTAGTGGCAGGGGCTGAAGCTTTCTTT
cdr3_aa: CASSVVAGAEAFF

v_call: TRBV6-5
clone_size: -
d_call: -
j_call: TRBJ2-7
cdr3_nt: TGTGCCAGCAGTTTGACAGCCTACGAGCAGTACTTC
cdr3_aa: CASSLTAYEQYF

v_call: TRBV5-1
clone_size: -
d_call: TRBD1
j_call: TRBJ2-7
cdr3_nt: TGCGCCAGCAGCTTGTATACAGGGGAAATCCCCTACGAGCAGTACTTC
cdr3_aa: CASSLYTGEIPYEQYF

v_call: TRBV19
clone_size: -
d_call: -
j_call: TRBJ1-3
cdr3_nt: TGTGCCAGTAGTATAAATCGAGACTCTGGAAACACCATATATTTT
cdr3_aa: CASSINRDSGNTIYF

v_call: TRBV15
clone_size: -
d_call: TRBD1
j_call: TRBJ2-1
cdr3_nt: TGTGCCACCAGCAAGGGGGCCGGTACTTACAATGAGCAGTTCTTC
cdr3_aa: CATSKGAGTYNEQFF

v_call: TRBV7-9
clone_size: -
d_call: -
j_call: TRBJ2-4
cdr3_nt: TGTGCCAGTGGACAGACTTTAGCCAAAAACATTCAGTACTTC
cdr3_aa: CASGQTLAKNIQYF

v_call: TRBV9
clone_size: -
d_call: TRBD2
j_call: TRBJ2-1
cdr3_nt: TGTGCCAGCAGCGTAGTAGGACTAGCGGGTCTGAATGAGCAGTTCTTC
cdr3_aa: CASSVVGLAGLNEQFF